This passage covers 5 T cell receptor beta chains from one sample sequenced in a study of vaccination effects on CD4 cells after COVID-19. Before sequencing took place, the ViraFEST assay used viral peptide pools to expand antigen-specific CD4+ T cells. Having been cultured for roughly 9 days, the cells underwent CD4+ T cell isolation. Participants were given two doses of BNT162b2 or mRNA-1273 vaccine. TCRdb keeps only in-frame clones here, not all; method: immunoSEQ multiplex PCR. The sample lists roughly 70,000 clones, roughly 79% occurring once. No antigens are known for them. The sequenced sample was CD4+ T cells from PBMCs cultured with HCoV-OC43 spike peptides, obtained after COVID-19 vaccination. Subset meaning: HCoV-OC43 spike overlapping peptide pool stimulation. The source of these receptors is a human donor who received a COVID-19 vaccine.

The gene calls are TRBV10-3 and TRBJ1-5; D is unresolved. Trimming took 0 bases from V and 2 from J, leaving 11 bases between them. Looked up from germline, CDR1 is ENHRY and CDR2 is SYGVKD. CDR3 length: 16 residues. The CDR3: CAISESLRTGNQPQHF. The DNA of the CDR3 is TGTGCCATCAGTGAGTCGTTGCGGACGGGCAATCAGCCCCAGCATTTT.

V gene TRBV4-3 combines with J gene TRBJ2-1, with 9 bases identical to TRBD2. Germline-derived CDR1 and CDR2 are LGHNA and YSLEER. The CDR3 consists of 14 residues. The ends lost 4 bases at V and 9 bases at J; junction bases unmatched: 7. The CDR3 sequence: CASSRGGGASEQFF. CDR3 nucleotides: TGCGCCAGCAGCCGGGGCGGGGGGGCAAGTGAGCAGTTCTTC.

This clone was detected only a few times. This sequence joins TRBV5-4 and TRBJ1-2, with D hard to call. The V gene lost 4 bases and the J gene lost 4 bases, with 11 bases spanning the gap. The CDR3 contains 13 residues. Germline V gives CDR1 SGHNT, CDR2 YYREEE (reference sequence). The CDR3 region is CASSGKPLYGYTF. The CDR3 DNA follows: TGTGCCAGCAGCGGGAAACCACTCTATGGCTACACCTTC.

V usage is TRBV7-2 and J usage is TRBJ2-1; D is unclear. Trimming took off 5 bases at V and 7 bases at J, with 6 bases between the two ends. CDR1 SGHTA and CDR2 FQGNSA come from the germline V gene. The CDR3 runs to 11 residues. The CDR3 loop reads CASSVVNEQFF. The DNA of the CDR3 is TGTGCCAGCAGCGTAGTTAATGAGCAGTTCTTC.

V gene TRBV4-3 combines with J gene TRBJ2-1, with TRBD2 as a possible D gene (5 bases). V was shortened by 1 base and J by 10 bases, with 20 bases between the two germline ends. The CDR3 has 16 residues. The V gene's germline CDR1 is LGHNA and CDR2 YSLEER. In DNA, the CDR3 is TGCGCCAGCAGCCAAGGTGCCCCATCGGGGTTCAGGGAGCAGTTCTTC. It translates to CASSQGAPSGFREQFF.